This T cell receptor (beta chain) was captured by sequencing in a study of blood T cell repertoires in COVID-19. Study information: PBMCs, B-cell-depleted T cells, or T cells provided the cDNA or gDNA that made up the material.

Participants reported their clinical history, and cohort assignment relied on those reports. Trimming took 4 bases from V and 6 from J, leaving 13 bases between them. Germline V gene sequence: CDR1 SEHNR, CDR2 FQNEAQ (reference sequence). This CDR3 is built from 13 residues. As originally analysed: It was from reference gene primer amplification that nucleated cell counts were estimated. This table comes from immunoSEQ multiplex PCR, and its TCRdb copy is limited to in-frame clones, with some not included. V, J and clone size were drawn from that table, and D and trimming were deduced from the DNA. Here the sample spans roughly 360,000 clones, roughly 87% being singletons.

The sequencing sample was made of PBMCs or T cells enriched from blood (not recorded which). The TCR was taken from a woman aged 45-65 years who had recovered from COVID-19. The chain combines TRBV7-9 with TRBJ2-7; D is uncertain. As DNA, the CDR3 is TGTGCCAGCAGCTCAATGGAGCGCCGCGAGCAGTACTTC. Amino acids: CASSSMERREQYF.